The present entry profiles one TCR beta chain with its context. Its antigen is unknown. No infections or other immune events were documented during collection. The repertoire was sequenced with immunoSEQ multiplex PCR; TCRdb's copy has only in-frame clones and lacks some. Here the sample spans about 82,000 clones, about 90% being singletons. This sample was taken from a study of identifying expanded T cells in peripheral blood. The study's findings and limits: Over around two and four weeks, about 17 and 20 clones changed, versus roughly 1.1 between replicates. Variance in clone template counts between roughly two-week samples significantly increased with total template count across all healthy donors.

The CDR3 contains 19 residues. The germline CDR1 and CDR2 sequences are SEHNR and FQNEAQ (reference sequence). V lost 1 base and J 0 bases, leaving 16 bases between the germline ends. The V and J genes are TRBV7-9 and TRBJ2-6; D is unclear. This TCR came from a person aged 18 to 70 in good health. The sequenced sample was blood. The CDR3 DNA reads as TGTGCCAGCAGCTTAGACACGCCGAGACGAAGCTCTGGGGCCAACGTCCTGACTTTC. It encodes CASSLDTPRRSSGANVLTF.